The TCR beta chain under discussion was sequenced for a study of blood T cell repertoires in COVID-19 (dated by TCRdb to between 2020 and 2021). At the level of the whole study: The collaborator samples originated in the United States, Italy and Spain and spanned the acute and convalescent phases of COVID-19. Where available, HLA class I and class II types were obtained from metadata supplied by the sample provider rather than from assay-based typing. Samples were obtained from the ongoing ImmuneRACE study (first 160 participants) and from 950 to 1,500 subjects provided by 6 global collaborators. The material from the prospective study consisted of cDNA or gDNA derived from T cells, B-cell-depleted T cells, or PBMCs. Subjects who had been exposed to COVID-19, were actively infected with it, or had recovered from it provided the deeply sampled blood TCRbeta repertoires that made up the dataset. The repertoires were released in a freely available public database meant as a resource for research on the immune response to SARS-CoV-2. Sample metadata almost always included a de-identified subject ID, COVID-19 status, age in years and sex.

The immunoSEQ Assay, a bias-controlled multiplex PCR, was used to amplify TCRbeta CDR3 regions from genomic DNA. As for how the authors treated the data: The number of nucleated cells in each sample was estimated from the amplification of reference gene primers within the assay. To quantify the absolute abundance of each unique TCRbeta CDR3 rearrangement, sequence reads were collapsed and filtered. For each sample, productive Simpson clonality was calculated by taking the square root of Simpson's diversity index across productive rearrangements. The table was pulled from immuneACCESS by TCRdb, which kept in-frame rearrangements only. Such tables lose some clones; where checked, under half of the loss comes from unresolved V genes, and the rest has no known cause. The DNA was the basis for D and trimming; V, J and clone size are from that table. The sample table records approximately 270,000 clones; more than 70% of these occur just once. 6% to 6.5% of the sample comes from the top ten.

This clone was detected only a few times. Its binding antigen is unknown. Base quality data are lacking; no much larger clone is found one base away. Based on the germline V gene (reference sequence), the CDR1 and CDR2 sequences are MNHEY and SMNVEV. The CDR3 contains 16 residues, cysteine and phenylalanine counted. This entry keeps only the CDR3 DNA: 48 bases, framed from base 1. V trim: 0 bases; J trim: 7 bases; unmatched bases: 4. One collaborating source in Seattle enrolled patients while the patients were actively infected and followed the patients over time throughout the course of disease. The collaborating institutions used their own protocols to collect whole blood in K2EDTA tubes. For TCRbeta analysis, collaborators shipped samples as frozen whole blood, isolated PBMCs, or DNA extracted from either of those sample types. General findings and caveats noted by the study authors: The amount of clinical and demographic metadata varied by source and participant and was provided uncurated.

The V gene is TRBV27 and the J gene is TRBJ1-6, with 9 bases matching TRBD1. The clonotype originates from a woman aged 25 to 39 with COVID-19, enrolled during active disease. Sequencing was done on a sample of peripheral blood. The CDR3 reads CASSLSPGTGNSPLHF. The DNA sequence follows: TGTGCCAGCAGTTTATCGCCCGGGACAGGGAATTCACCCCTCCACTTT.